Presented here are 25 T cell receptor beta chains from one specimen sequenced in a study of blood T cell repertoires in COVID-19. Profiling relied on immunoSEQ multiplex PCR, and the TCRdb table lists in-frame clones only, not all of them. The sample carries 96,000 or so clones, roughly 88% recorded once. The sequencing input was peripheral blood. Receptors were obtained from a woman older than 75 with acute or convalescent COVID-19.

The chain combines TRBV28 with TRBJ2-7; 7 nucleotides line up with TRBD2. The CDR3 contains 16 residues. CDR1 is MDHEN and CDR2 is SYDVKM in the germline V gene. The trim removed 5 bases at V and 2 bases at J, leaving 12 bases unmatched. The CDR3 sequence: CASSPGGTPLTYEQYF. The CDR3, as DNA: TGTGCCAGCAGTCCCGGGGGGACTCCTCTCACCTACGAGCAGTACTTC.

The chain recombines TRBV18 with TRBJ2-7; D is perhaps TRBD2 (6 bases). Germline CDR1 is KGHSH and CDR2 is LQKENI. Trimming removed 2 bases at V and 5 bases at J, with 13 bases between. The CDR3 runs to 14 residues. The CDR3 reads CASSPRTTGDEQYF. CDR3 in DNA: TGTGCCAGCTCACCAAGGACTACGGGCGACGAGCAGTACTTC.

J is TRBJ2-5 and V is TRBV5-4, with D tentatively TRBD1 (6 bases). CDR1 and CDR2 from the germline V gene are SGHNT and YYREEE (reference sequence). The CDR3 is 15 residues long. V was clipped by 4 bases and J by 5 bases, with 18 bases between them. The CDR3 DNA is TGTGCCAGCAGCCCCGACAGGTCGGTAGGGGAGACCCAGTACTTC. Protein product: CASSPDRSVGETQYF.

This clone turned up a few times. V usage is TRBV29-1 and J usage is TRBJ2-7, with D possibly TRBD2 on 5 matching bases. The CDR3 runs to 12 residues. V lost 7 bases to trimming and J lost 2 bases, with 12 bases between them. Germline CDR1 and CDR2: SQVTM and ANQGSEA. CDR3 coding DNA: TGCAGCGCCTCACTAGGAGCCTACGAGCAGTACTTC. It is translated as CSASLGAYEQYF.

The chain recombines TRBV27 with TRBJ1-2, with TRBD1 matching 9 bases. Per the germline V gene, CDR1 is MNHEY and CDR2 is SMNVEV (reference sequence). The CDR3 length is 14 residues. V shed 3 bases and J 6 bases; nucleotides not matched to a gene: 5. The CDR3 DNA sequence: TGTGCCAGCAGTTTCACCGGGACAGGGAATGGCTACACCTTC. It is translated as CASSFTGTGNGYTF.

The chain employs TRBV28 and TRBJ1-3; 7 bases fit TRBD1. Trimming removed 3 bases from V and 0 bases from J; junction bases left unmatched: 5. The CDR3 runs to 16 residues. Looked up from germline, CDR1 is MDHEN and CDR2 is SYDVKM. The CDR3 nucleotides are TGTGCCAGCAGTTTTTTCACAGGGGTCTCTGGAAACACCATATATTTT. It encodes CASSFFTGVSGNTIYF.

This chain connects TRBV11-3 to TRBJ1-1; the D is unclear. Per the germline V gene, CDR1 is SGHNT and CDR2 is YENEEA. V gave up 6 bases and J gave up 0 bases, with 11 bases separating them. This CDR3 region has 14 residues. The CDR3 sequence: CASSSGRLNTEAFF. CDR3 nucleotides: TGTGCCAGCAGTAGCGGACGTCTGAACACTGAAGCTTTCTTT.

The chain carries TRBV7-3 and TRBJ2-3; 9 bases map to TRBD2. This CDR3 is 12 amino acids long. V was pared by 5 bases and J by 12 bases, with 6 bases of the junction left unmatched. Germline V lookup: CDR1 SGHTA, CDR2 FQGTGA. CDR3 in DNA: TGTGCCAGCAGCCCTACGGGACTAGCTCAGTATTTT. Amino acids: CASSPTGLAQYF.

The chain uses TRBV2 and TRBJ1-2; a possible D gene is TRBD1 (6 bases). This CDR3 contains 14 residues. The germline gives CDR1 SNHLY, CDR2 FYNNEI. V was trimmed by 2 bases and J by 6 bases, leaving 13 bases between them. The CDR3 bases are TGTGCCAGCAGTGAATTGCAGGGGTCGGATGGCTACACCTTC. It is translated as CASSELQGSDGYTF.

The chain is built from TRBV4-1 and TRBJ2-2; D call uncertain. V lost 1 base and J lost 0, with 9 bases in between. Looked up from germline, CDR1 is MGHRA and CDR2 is YSYEKL. There are 16 residues in the CDR3. CDR3 sequence (DNA): TGCGCCAGCAGCCAAGGGCCCCCCACGAACACCGGGGAGCTGTTTTTT. Amino acid sequence: CASSQGPPTNTGELFF.

CDR3 nucleotide sequence: TGTGCCAGCAGTTTAGACAGGGGTGAAGCTTTCTTT. It is translated as CASSLDRGEAFF. V gene TRBV2 combines with J gene TRBJ1-1, with 8 bases that match TRBD1. The CDR3 extends over 12 amino acids. V shed 5 bases and J 7 bases; nucleotides not matched to a gene: 3. Germline assignment: CDR1 SNHLY and CDR2 FYNNEI.

The J gene is TRBJ2-5, the V gene TRBV19, with 10 bases identical to TRBD2. Germline CDR1 LNHDA, CDR2 SQIVND (reference sequence). Trimming took 5 bases from V and 5 from J; bases not matched to a gene: 5. CDR3 length: 14 residues. The CDR3, as DNA: TGTGCCAGTAGTGCAGCGGGAGGGCGGGAGACCCAGTACTTC. It translates to CASSAAGGRETQYF.

The chain combines TRBV5-4 with TRBJ1-2; 8 bases align to TRBD1. CDR1 is SGHNT and CDR2 is YYREEE in the germline V gene (reference sequence). The junction had 11 bases not matched to a gene; V was cut back by 5 bases and J by 2 bases. This CDR3 is built from 16 residues. CDR3 amino acids: CASSLQGALRNYGYTF. The CDR3 DNA follows: TGTGCCAGCAGTCTTCAGGGGGCCCTTCGCAACTATGGCTACACCTTC.

This chain uses TRBV3-1 (or the pseudogene TRBV3-2) with TRBJ2-1; D remains ambiguous. With 2 bases removed from V and 0 bases from J, the gap between germline ends came to 11 bases. Germline-derived CDR1 and CDR2 are LGHDT and YNNKEL (reference sequence). The length of the CDR3 is 16 residues. The CDR3 bases are TGTGCCAGCAGCCAATCCAGTTCGTACTCCTACAATGAGCAGTTCTTC. Translation: CASSQSSSYSYNEQFF.

This clone was seen a handful of times. The chain has TRBV19 and TRBJ1-2, with 8 nucleotides matching TRBD1. The length of the CDR3 is 14 residues. CDR1 and CDR2 from the germline V gene are LNHDA and SQIVND (reference sequence). V gave up 3 bases and J gave up 7 bases; unmatched junction bases: 7. The chain's CDR3 is CASSISMTGVGYTF. In DNA, the CDR3 is TGTGCCAGTAGTATTTCGATGACAGGGGTTGGCTACACCTTC. Together with reference TRBV19 and TRBJ1-2, the CDR3 gives the full variable domain: DGGITQSPKYLFRKEGQNVTLSCEQNLNHDAMYWYRQDPGQGLRLIYYSQIVNDFQKGDIAEGYSVSREKKESFPLTVTSAQKNPTAFYLCASSISMTGVGYTFGSGTRLTVV.

CDR3: CASSFLDRTGQPQHF. Written as DNA, the CDR3 is TGTGCCAGCAGCTTTCTCGACAGGACCGGTCAGCCCCAGCATTTT. The chain links TRBV4-2 to TRBJ1-5; perhaps TRBD1 as D (6 bases). V was shortened by 5 bases and J by 6 bases, with 17 bases between the two germline ends. The CDR3 has 15 residues. Germline V gene data show CDR1 as LGHNA and CDR2 as YNFKEQ.

The chain has TRBV18 and TRBJ1-5; TRBD1 is a possible D gene (6 bases). The CDR3 runs 15 residues. In germline, CDR1 is KGHSH, CDR2 LQKENI. Trimming left V 3 bases short and J 4 bases short, with 13 bases between. The CDR3 sequence: CASSPYGQPNQPQHF. CDR3 DNA: TGTGCCAGCTCACCCTACGGACAGCCAAATCAGCCCCAGCATTTT.

The V call is TRBV7-9, the J call TRBJ1-2; no firm D call. The CDR3 is made up of 14 amino acids. Trimming took off 4 bases at V and 5 bases at J, with 14 bases between the two ends. The germline V gene encodes CDR1 SEHNR and CDR2 FQNEAQ (reference sequence). The CDR3 reads CASSSKVTEYGYTF. CDR3 bases: TGTGCCAGCAGCTCGAAGGTTACAGAGTATGGCTACACCTTC.

The chain links TRBV18 to TRBJ2-5; perhaps TRBD2 as D (6 bases). Looked up from germline, CDR1 is KGHSH and CDR2 is LQKENI. V lost 0 bases and J lost 5, with 10 bases in between. The CDR3 runs 14 residues. The CDR3 protein is CASSPPSGLETQYF. The CDR3, as DNA: TGTGCCAGCTCACCACCGAGCGGGCTGGAGACCCAGTACTTC. The full variable domain, with the rest looked up from reference TRBV18 and TRBJ2-5, is NAGVMQNPRHLVRRRGQEARLRCSPMKGHSHVYWYRQLPEEGLKFMVYLQKENIIDESGMPKERFSAEFPKEGPSILRIQQVVRGDSAAYFCASSPPSGLETQYFGPGTRLLVL.

This clone was observed a few times. The V gene is TRBV5-6, the J gene TRBJ2-1, with 10 bases that match TRBD2. The ends lost 5 bases at V and 7 bases at J; junction bases unmatched: 9. The length of the CDR3 is 15 residues. In germline, CDR1 is SGHDT, CDR2 YYEEEE. In DNA form, the CDR3 reads TGTGCCAGCAGTGCCGCCCAGCGGGGGGGGAATGAGCAGTTCTTC. It is translated as CASSAAQRGGNEQFF.

The chain recombines TRBV6-5 with TRBJ1-3; D unclear. Germline V gene data show CDR1 as MNHEY and CDR2 as SVGAGI. This CDR3 comprises 13 residues. V was clipped by 8 bases and J by 2 bases, with 10 bases between them. CDR3 region: CASGGSPGNTIYF. The CDR3 DNA is TGTGCCAGCGGAGGCTCCCCTGGAAACACCATATATTTT.

The chain combines TRBV7-2 with TRBJ2-5; a weak D match, TRBD1 (6 bases). CDR1 and CDR2 from the germline V gene are SGHTA and FQGNSA. Trimming removed 4 bases at V and 4 bases at J, with 16 bases between. The CDR3 has 15 amino acids. For the CDR3, the DNA is TGTGCCAGCAGCTCTTTTGGGGGCAGGTTAGAGACCCAGTACTTC. It translates to CASSSFGGRLETQYF.

The chain combines TRBV7-2 with TRBJ1-1, with D maybe TRBD1 (5 bases). The V gene lost 5 bases and the J gene lost 1 base, with 8 bases spanning the gap. CDR3 length equals 13 residues. The V gene's germline CDR1 is SGHTA and CDR2 FQGNSA. The CDR3 loop reads CASSRDRNTEAFF. The CDR3 bases are TGTGCCAGCAGCCGCGACAGGAACACTGAAGCTTTCTTT. The full variable domain, rest sourced from reference TRBV7-2 and TRBJ1-1, is GAGVSQSPSNKVTEKGKDVELRCDPISGHTALYWYRQSLGQGLEFLIYFQGNSAPDKSGLPSDRFSAERTGGSVSTLTIQRTQQEDSAVYLCASSRDRNTEAFFGQGTRLTVV.

V and J are TRBV5-1 and TRBJ2-7; D not certain. This CDR3 is built from 12 residues. Between the trimmed V and J ends, which lost 3 bases and 4 bases, there was a span of 8 bases. The germline CDR1 and CDR2 sequences are SGHRS and YFSETQ. CDR3 nucleotide sequence: TGCGCCAGCAGCTCAACAGAGTACGAGCAGTACTTC. It translates to CASSSTEYEQYF.

In DNA, the CDR3 is TGCGCCAGCAGCCAACAGACTAGCGGGGACTTAGTTACGCAGTATTTT. This sequence encodes CASSQQTSGDLVTQYF. The rearrangement joins TRBV4-1 to TRBJ2-3; 11 positions agree with TRBD2. The trim removed 2 bases at V and 8 bases at J, leaving 9 bases unmatched. The CDR3 is 16 residues long. Germline V gene lookup returns CDR1 MGHRA and CDR2 YSYEKL.